This T cell receptor (beta chain) stems from a study of OX40 agonist ivuxolimab in advanced cancers. Method: immunoSEQ multiplex PCR; TCRdb's copy keeps in-frame clones and lacks some. The sample lists 50,000 to 70,000 clones, around 84% occurring once. The CDR3 is 13 amino acids. Germline CDR1 reads SGHVS; CDR2 reads FQNEAQ. This specimen consisted of CD4+ or CD8+ T cells sorted from blood, obtained in a trial of the OX40 agonist ivuxolimab. The sequence was obtained from an adult with an advanced solid tumor such as melanoma, head and neck, liver or kidney cancer. The J gene is TRBJ2-1, the V gene TRBV7-8; a weak D match, TRBD2 (6 bases). CDR3 protein: CSIGRENRDEQFF. The CDR3 DNA is TGTTCGATAGGGCGGGAAAATCGGGATGAGCAGTTCTTC.